This T cell receptor (beta chain) was recovered during a study of post-analysis software for immune sequencing data. Background on the study: Disease trajectories encompassed relapsing-remitting, secondary progressive and progressive-relapsing multiple sclerosis. Whole-study results and caveats: Elevated frequency relative to controls characterized four or five TRBV segments in patients, TRBV5-6, TRBV5-1 and TRBV20-1 among them.

Sequencing libraries made from TCR beta cDNA carried unique molecular identifiers. Around 500,000 cDNA molecules came from 1 to 10 million T cells. TCRdb reprocessed the PCR reads via MiXCR and lists one record per CDR3 protein. The sample has approximately 770,000 distinct CDR3 sequences, 46% seen once. This clonotype was observed a single time. Its antigen is unknown. Germline CDR1 SQVTM, CDR2 ANQGSEA. The CDR3 is made up of 13 amino acids. V lost 3 bases and J lost 1, with 9 bases in between. Sequenced sample: blood. This TCR was sampled from a girl between 10 and 17 years old with multiple sclerosis. This chain links TRBV29-1 with TRBJ1-2, with a tentative D call TRBD1 (5 bases). The CDR3 loop is CSVDPRGNYGYTF. CDR3 nucleotides: TGCAGCGTTGATCCGAGGGGTAACTATGGCTACACCTTC.